What follows are 5 T cell receptor beta chains derived from one specimen sequenced in a study of T cell responses to AZD1222 COVID-19 vaccine. Method: immunoSEQ multiplex PCR; TCRdb's copy keeps in-frame clones and lacks some. This sample has under 140,000 clones, with less than 95% found just once. This sample comprised peripheral blood, obtained 28 days after the second AZD1222 dose. The receptors were gathered from an adult who received the AZD1222 COVID-19 vaccine.

Concerning this clone itself: Different DNA sequences within this sample yield the same CDR3. This sequence joins TRBV15 and TRBJ1-2, with D possibly TRBD1 on 5 matching bases. This CDR3 is 14 amino acids long. Germline lookup yields CDR1 LNHNV and CDR2 YYDKDF (reference sequence). The V and J ends lost 1 base and 2 bases respectively, with 8 bases between them. The chain's CDR3 is CATSRGTGNYGYTF. In DNA form, the CDR3 reads TGTGCCACCAGCAGAGGAACAGGCAACTATGGCTACACCTTC.

This chain joins TRBV10-1 and TRBJ2-2, with no clear D. The CDR3 covers 15 residues. Trimming shortened V by 9 bases and J by 1 base, and 15 bases separated the two germline ends. CDR1 and CDR2 (germline): WNHNN, SYGVQD (reference sequence). CDR3 in DNA: TGCGCCAGTTCTGTTGGTGGATTGAACACCGGGGAGCTGTTTTTT. Translating it yields CASSVGGLNTGELFF.

The chain joins TRBV27 to TRBJ1-1, with TRBD1 matching 8 bases. CDR1 is MNHEY and CDR2 is SMNVEV in the germline V gene (reference sequence). J gave up 4 bases and V 5 bases, and 12 bases lay outside the gene matches. The CDR3 totals 16 residues. The CDR3 DNA reads as TGTGCCAGCAGTCTGTTATGGACAGGGAGAGGCACTGAAGCTTTCTTT. It is translated as CASSLLWTGRGTEAFF.

The chain recombines TRBV19 with TRBJ2-5, with D possibly TRBD1 on 6 matching bases. The germline V gene has CDR1 LNHDA and CDR2 SQIVND (reference sequence). This CDR3 is 15 amino acids long. V lost 1 base and J lost 5, with 14 bases in between. The CDR3 DNA is TGTGCCAGTAGTATAGGGGGGCCCGAAGCGGAGACCCAGTACTTC. This gives the protein CASSIGGPEAETQYF.

The CDR3 nucleotides read TGTGCCAGCAGCCAAGAACGACAGGAAGCTTTCTTT. Translating it yields CASSQERQEAFF. The chain carries TRBV7-9 and TRBJ1-1, with D possibly TRBD1 on 5 matching bases. The germline gives CDR1 SEHNR, CDR2 FQNEAQ (reference sequence). V was cut by 5 bases and J by 8 bases, with 12 bases left in between. The CDR3 sequence is 12 residues long.